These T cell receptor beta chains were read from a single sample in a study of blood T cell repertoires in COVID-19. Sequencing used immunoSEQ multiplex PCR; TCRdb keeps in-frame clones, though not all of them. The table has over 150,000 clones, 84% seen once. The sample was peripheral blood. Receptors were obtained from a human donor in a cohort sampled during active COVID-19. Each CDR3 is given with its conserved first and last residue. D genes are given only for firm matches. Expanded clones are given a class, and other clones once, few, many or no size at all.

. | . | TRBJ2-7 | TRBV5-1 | TGCGCCAGCAGCTTCCCGGACACCTACGAGCAGTACTTC | CASSFPDTYEQYF
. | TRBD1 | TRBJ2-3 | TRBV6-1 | TGTGCCAGCAGTGATCCGGGACAGGGCACAGATACGCAGTATTTT | CASSDPGQGTDTQYF
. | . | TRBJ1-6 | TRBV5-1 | TGCGCCAGCAGCTTGGGTCCCACAGGGTCAAACTCACCCCTCCACTTT | CASSLGPTGSNSPLHF
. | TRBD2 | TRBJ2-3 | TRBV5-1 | TGCGCCAGCAAAGGTGGGACTAGCGGTAGCACAGATACGCAGTATTTT | CASKGGTSGSTDTQYF
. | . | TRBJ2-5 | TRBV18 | TGTGCCAGCTCACCCCTAGGGAGGACGCCTGGAGAGACCCAGTACTTC | CASSPLGRTPGETQYF
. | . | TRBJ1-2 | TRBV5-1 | TGCGCCAGCAGCTTGGGGGGGACATCAGAAGACTATGGCTACACCTTC | CASSLGGTSEDYGYTF
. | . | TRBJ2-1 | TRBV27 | TGTGCCAGCAGGGCCTCCGGGCGAAAAGGGGATGAGCAGTTCTTC | CASRASGRKGDEQFF
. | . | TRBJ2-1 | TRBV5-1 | TGCGCCAGCAGCTCCCTGGGGGGTGAGCAGTTCTTC | CASSSLGGEQFF
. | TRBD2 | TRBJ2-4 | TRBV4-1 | TGCGCCAGCAGCCATCCTCTAGCGGGTACTGCCAAAAACATTCAGTACTTC | CASSHPLAGTAKNIQYF
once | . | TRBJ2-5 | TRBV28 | TGTGCCAGCAGTCTGAGAGATAGTTGGACCCAGTACTTC | CASSLRDSWTQYF
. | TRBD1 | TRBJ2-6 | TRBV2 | TGTGCCAGCAGCGGACAGGGGTCCCCTGGGGCCAACGTCCTGACTTTC | CASSGQGSPGANVLTF
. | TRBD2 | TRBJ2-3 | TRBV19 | TGTGCCAGTAGTATTGTAGCGGGAGCCGATACGCAGTATTTT | CASSIVAGADTQYF
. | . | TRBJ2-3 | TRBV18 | TGTGCCAGCTCACCACCGCCAGGGGATACGCAGTATTTT | CASSPPPGDTQYF
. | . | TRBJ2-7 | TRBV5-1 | TGCGCCAGCAGCTTGGCCATGTCCTACGAGCAGTACTTC | CASSLAMSYEQYF
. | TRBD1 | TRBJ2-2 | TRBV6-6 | TGTGCCAGCAGAAAAGACAGGGGGCAAACCGGGGAGCTGTTTTTT | CASRKDRGQTGELFF
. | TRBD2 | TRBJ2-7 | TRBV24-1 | TGTGCCACCAGTACTAGCGGGAGGATTTACGAGCAGTACTTC | CATSTSGRIYEQYF
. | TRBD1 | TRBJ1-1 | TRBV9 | TGTGCCAGCAGCGCTACAGGGGGCCGGACTGAAGCTTTCTTT | CASSATGGRTEAFF
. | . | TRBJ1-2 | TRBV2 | TGTGCCAGCAGTTTGCCAGGCCGCTATGGCTACACCTTC | CASSLPGRYGYTF
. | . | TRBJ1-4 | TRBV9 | TGTGCCAGCAGCCCGACAGGCCAGAATGAAAAACTGTTTTTT | CASSPTGQNEKLFF
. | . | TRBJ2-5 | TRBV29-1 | TGCAGCGCCGGGGCAGGGGACGGGACCCAGTACTTC | CSAGAGDGTQYF
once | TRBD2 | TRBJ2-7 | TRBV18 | TGTGCCAGCTCACTTCAAGAGCGGGAGTCGCCCTACGAGCAGTACTTC | CASSLQERESPYEQYF
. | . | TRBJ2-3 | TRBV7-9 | TGTGCCAGCAGCTTAGGCGGGACTAGCACAGATACGCAGTATTTT | CASSLGGTSTDTQYF
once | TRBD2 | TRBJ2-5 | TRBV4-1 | TGCGCCAGCAGCCGCAACCCGGGACTAGCGGGAGCTGAGACCCAGTACTTC | CASSRNPGLAGAETQYF
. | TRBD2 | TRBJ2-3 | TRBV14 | TGTGCCAGCAGCCAAGATCGGTTGCGGCGGATAGCGGGAGGGCCGAGGGGCACAGATACGCAGTATTTT | CASSQDRLRRIAGGPRGTDTQYF
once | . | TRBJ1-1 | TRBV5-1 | TGCGCCAGCAGGGATCAGGGCACTGAAGCTTTCTTT | CASRDQGTEAFF
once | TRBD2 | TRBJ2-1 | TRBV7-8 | TGTGCCAGCAGTCCACCCCGGACTAGCGGGAGGAATGAGCAGTTCTTC | CASSPPRTSGRNEQFF
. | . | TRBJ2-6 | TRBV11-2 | TGTGCCAGCGGACTTACCCCGACAGGGGCCAACGTCCTGACTTTC | CASGLTPTGANVLTF
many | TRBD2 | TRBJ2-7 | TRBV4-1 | TGCGCCAGCAGCCAAGAATCAGCGGGAGGTCCCTACGAGCAGTACTTC | CASSQESAGGPYEQYF
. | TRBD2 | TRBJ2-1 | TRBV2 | TGTGCCAGCAAAAAACTAGCGGGAGTTACGAGATCCTACAATGAGCAGTTCTTC | CASKKLAGVTRSYNEQFF
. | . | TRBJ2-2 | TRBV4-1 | TGCGCCAGCAGCCAACCGACAGGCCTGACGAACACCGGGGAGCTGTTTTTT | CASSQPTGLTNTGELFF
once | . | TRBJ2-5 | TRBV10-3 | TGTGCCATCAGTGAGCCCGGGACACTAGAGACCCAGTACTTC | CAISEPGTLETQYF
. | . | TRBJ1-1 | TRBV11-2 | TGTGCCAGCAGCTCCAACATCGGGACGGGGGACACTGAAGCTTTCTTT | CASSSNIGTGDTEAFF
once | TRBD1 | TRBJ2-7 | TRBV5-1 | TGCGCCAGCAGCCCGGGACAGGGGACTGGCTACGAGCAGTACTTC | CASSPGQGTGYEQYF
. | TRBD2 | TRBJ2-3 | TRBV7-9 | TGTGCCAGCACCCATGAAAAGGCGGGACTAGCGGGAGGAAAGGGAGATACGCAGTATTTT | CASTHEKAGLAGGKGDTQYF
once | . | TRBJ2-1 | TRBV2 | TGTGCCAGCAGCTCTCGCGGAATTTTATACAATGAGCAGTTCTTC | CASSSRGILYNEQFF